A single sample is the source of the 25 T cell receptor beta chains below, sequenced in a study of T-cell memory formation after mild COVID-19. In TCRdb, the 5' RACE reads were re-called with MiXCR into one record per CDR3 protein. Here the sample spans 430,000 or so distinct CDR3 sequences, roughly 23% being singletons. The material sequenced was PBMCs or a T cell subset sorted from them (not recorded which). These receptor sequences come from an adult woman who had mild COVID-19 (a few samples of this study predate the infection). Cell type and time point are not known.

The rearrangement joins TRBV7-6 to TRBJ2-7, with D tentatively TRBD1 (6 bases). V lost 4 bases and J 7 bases, leaving 17 bases between the germline ends. Germline values: CDR1 SGHVS, CDR2 FNYEAQ. The CDR3 length is 14 residues. CDR3 sequence reads: CASSSVDRPWEQYF. The CDR3 coding sequence is TGTGCCAGCAGCTCCGTGGACAGACCTTGGGAGCAGTACTTC.

In this sample, this clonotype turned up a few times. The chain links TRBV24-1 to TRBJ2-3; 7 nucleotides match TRBD1. Germline CDR1 and CDR2: KGHDR and SFDVKD. There are 16 residues in the CDR3. J was trimmed by 0 bases and V by 3 bases; bases with no gene match: 5. The CDR3 DNA reads as TGTGCCACCAGTGATCGGGACAGATCTAGCACAGATACGCAGTATTTT. This codes for CATSDRDRSSTDTQYF.

This clonotype was observed a handful of times. V usage is TRBV5-1 and J usage is TRBJ2-3; 11 bases agree with TRBD2. V shed 8 bases, J shed 3 bases, and the junction held 5 bases outside the gene matches. Germline CDR1 SGHRS, CDR2 YFSETQ. There are 14 residues in the CDR3. The CDR3 region is CASTGTSGTDTQYF. DNA for the CDR3: TGCGCCAGTACTGGGACTAGCGGAACAGATACGCAGTATTTT. The whole variable domain, filled in from reference TRBV5-1 and TRBJ2-3, reads KAGVTQTPRYLIKTRGQQVTLSCSPISGHRSVSWYQQTPGQGLQFLFEYFSETQRNKGNFPGRFSGRQFSNSRSEMNVSTLELGDSALYLCASTGTSGTDTQYFGPGTRLTVL.

The sample holds many counts of this clonotype. The chain carries TRBV7-8 and TRBJ2-1; D is unclear. Germline CDR1 SGHVS, CDR2 FQNEAQ. This CDR3 spans 17 amino acids. V lost 5 bases and J 0 bases, leaving 17 bases between the germline ends. CDR3 coding DNA: TGTGCCAGCAGCGATTCAATAGGGCGGCGCTCCTACAATGAGCAGTTCTTC. Amino acid sequence: CASSDSIGRRSYNEQFF.

J is TRBJ1-2 and V is TRBV25-1, with D unclear. This CDR3 has 13 amino acids. Germline loops: CDR1 MGHDK, CDR2 SYGVNS. V lost 7 bases and J lost 2, with 11 bases in between. The CDR3 DNA reads as TGTGCCAGCACGATGACGGGGAACTATGGCTACACCTTC. It translates to CASTMTGNYGYTF.

The V call is TRBV25-1, the J call TRBJ2-3; 11 bases map to TRBD2. Unmatched junction bases numbered 11, after V lost 6 bases and J lost 0 bases. From germline, CDR1 is MGHDK and CDR2 SYGVNS. The CDR3 has 18 residues. The CDR3 DNA reads TGTGCCAGCAGACCCAATCCACTAGCGGGGGAGAGCACAGATACGCAGTATTTT. This encodes CASRPNPLAGESTDTQYF. The full variable domain, with the rest looked up from reference TRBV25-1 and TRBJ2-3, is EADIYQTPRYLVIGTGKKITLECSQTMGHDKMYWYQQDPGMELHLIHYSYGVNSTEKGDLSSESTVSRIRTEHFPLTLESARPSHTSQYLCASRPNPLAGESTDTQYFGPGTRLTVL.

The V gene is TRBV10-3, the J gene TRBJ2-1, with TRBD2 matching 7 bases. Germline CDR1 reads ENHRY; CDR2 reads SYGVKD. The V segment lost 3 bases and the J segment 9 bases; nucleotides outside the gene matches: 5. The length of the CDR3 is 13 residues. CDR3 DNA: TGTGCCATCAGTGATCCGGGACTACTTGAGCAGTTCTTC. Its protein is CAISDPGLLEQFF.

This clonotype was seen more than once but under ten times. This chain links TRBV12-3 or TRBV12-4 with TRBJ2-7; D possibly corresponds to TRBD1 (7 bases). Trimming removed 3 bases at V and 5 bases at J, with 11 bases between. The CDR3 has 13 amino acids. The CDR3 spells CASSFGRGDEQYF. The CDR3, as DNA: TGTGCCAGCAGTTTCGGCAGGGGGGACGAGCAGTACTTC.

CDR3 region: CASSQGGRGEQYF. In nucleotides, the CDR3 is TGTGCCAGCAGCCAAGGCGGGAGAGGTGAGCAGTACTTC. V is TRBV12-3 or TRBV12-4 and J is TRBJ2-7; the match to TRBD2 covers 7 bases. After removal of 6 bases from V and 7 bases from J, the junction contained 9 bases not matched to a gene. CDR3 length: 13 residues.

V usage is TRBV7-6 and J usage is TRBJ1-2; 11 bases align to TRBD1. Germline V CDR1 and CDR2: SGHVS, FNYEAQ. V lost 0 bases, J lost 5 bases, and 5 bases stayed unmatched. The CDR3 covers 16 residues. Here the CDR3 DNA reads TGTGCCAGCAGCTTAGCCCGGACAGGGGGCGCTTATGGCTACACCTTC. It is translated as CASSLARTGGAYGYTF.

The V and J genes are TRBV20-1 and TRBJ1-5; 8 positions match TRBD1. Per germline, CDR1 DFQATT and CDR2 SNEGSKA (reference sequence). This CDR3 comprises 14 residues. V gave up 5 bases and J gave up 5 bases; unmatched junction bases: 8. The CDR3 DNA reads TGCAGTGCTTGGACAGGGCAATCATATCAGCCCCAGCATTTT. Encoded protein: CSAWTGQSYQPQHF.

In this sample, this clonotype turned up many times. V is TRBV29-1 and J is TRBJ2-1; TRBD1 or TRBD2 may be the D gene (5 bases each). Trimming cost V 4 bases and J 9 bases, with 22 bases left between them. This CDR3 contains 15 residues. Germline lookup yields CDR1 SQVTM and CDR2 ANQGSEA. The CDR3 coding sequence is TGCAGCGTTGTATTCGGGACGCCAGGGTTTTCTGAGCAGTTCTTC. As protein: CSVVFGTPGFSEQFF.

In its sample, this clonotype was seen a few times. The CDR3 sequence is CASSSGGRRYGYTF. The CDR3 DNA sequence: TGTGCCAGCAGCTCTGGTGGGAGACGCTATGGCTACACCTTC. V usage is TRBV6-6 and J usage is TRBJ1-2, with no clear D. The V end lost 6 bases, the J end lost 4 bases, and 15 bases lay between the germline ends. The CDR3 has 14 residues. Germline values: CDR1 MNHNY, CDR2 SVGAGI (reference sequence).

V is TRBV24-1 and J is TRBJ2-7; 8 nucleotides align to TRBD1. CDR3 length: 17 amino acids. The trim removed 2 bases at V and 2 bases at J, leaving 10 bases unmatched. CDR1 and CDR2 from the germline V gene are KGHDR and SFDVKD. CDR3 loop: CATSDSKGQGGTYEQYF. The CDR3 bases are TGTGCCACCAGTGATTCCAAAGGACAGGGTGGAACCTACGAGCAGTACTTC.

The gene calls are TRBV3-1 and TRBJ2-1; 11 positions agree with TRBD2. J was trimmed by 3 bases and V by 4 bases; bases with no gene match: 11. The CDR3 runs 18 residues. Germline V lookup: CDR1 LGHDT, CDR2 YNNKEL (reference sequence). CDR3 coding DNA: TGTGCCAGCAGCCCCCTTTCCATAGCGGGAGGGGACTACAATGAGCAGTTCTTC. Its protein product is CASSPLSIAGGDYNEQFF.

As regards this clonotype: At one end the junction does not follow the germline gene, possibly because of a read error. This rearrangement joins TRBV13 to TRBJ2-3; D remains unclear. Germline values: CDR1 PRHDT, CDR2 FYEKMQ (reference sequence). This CDR3 region has 13 residues. CDR3: CASRLGRGDTQYF. As DNA, the CDR3 is TGTGCCAGCAGATTAGGCCGCGGAGATACGCAGTATTTT. Variable domain in full (rest from reference TRBV13 and TRBJ2-3): AAGVIQSPRHLIKEKRETATLKCYPIPRHDTVYWYQQGPGQDPQFLISFYEKMQSDKGSIPDRFSAQQFSDYHSELNMSSLELGDSALYFCASRLGRGDTQYFGPGTRLTVL.

This clonotype has at least ten counts. The genes are TRBV7-2 and TRBJ2-3, with 8 positions matching TRBD2. Germline CDR1 and CDR2: SGHTA and FQGNSA. The CDR3 runs 14 residues. The V gene end was trimmed by 3 bases and the J gene end by 1 base; junction bases not matched to a gene: 0. CDR3 loop: CASSFSGGTDTQYF. The CDR3 coding sequence is TGTGCCAGCAGCTTTAGCGGGGGCACAGATACGCAGTATTTT.

This clonotype has a count of ten or more. The chain employs TRBV5-1 and TRBJ2-1; 8 positions match TRBD1. This CDR3 region has 15 residues. CDR1 is SGHRS, CDR2 YFSETQ, per germline. J gave up 1 base and V 3 bases, and 3 bases lay outside the gene matches. CDR3 in DNA: TGCGCCAGCAGCTCCGGGACAGGTTCCTACAATGAGCAGTTCTTC. It specifies CASSSGTGSYNEQFF.

V is TRBV11-2 and J is TRBJ2-1, with D maybe TRBD2 (6 bases). Trimming left V 1 base short and J 7 bases short, with 8 bases between. CDR1 is SGHAT and CDR2 is FQNNGV in the germline V gene. There are 13 residues in the CDR3. The CDR3 DNA reads TGTGCCAGCAGCTTAGCAGGGACTAATGAGCAGTTCTTC. This codes for CASSLAGTNEQFF.

The chain has TRBV5-1 and TRBJ2-2, with 13 bases identical to TRBD2. There are 19 residues in the CDR3. V shed 2 bases, J shed 4 bases, and the junction held 11 bases outside the gene matches. CDR1 SGHRS and CDR2 YFSETQ come from the germline V gene. Here the CDR3 reads CASSLFWTSGGQRTGELFF. In DNA form, the CDR3 reads TGCGCCAGCAGCTTATTCTGGACTAGCGGGGGCCAACGCACCGGGGAGCTGTTTTTT.

In this sample, this clonotype turned up once. The chain couples TRBV5-1 to TRBJ2-5; 8 nucleotides agree with TRBD2. Germline CDR1 reads SGHRS; CDR2 reads YFSETQ. This CDR3 is 15 amino acids long. Trimming removed 4 bases from V and 2 bases from J; junction bases left unmatched: 7. The CDR3 DNA sequence: TGCGCCAGCAGCCGGCCGGGACTAGAACAAGAGACCCAGTACTTC. This gives the protein CASSRPGLEQETQYF.

The V gene is TRBV12-3 or TRBV12-4, the J gene TRBJ1-2, with 7 bases identical to TRBD1. Losses at the gene ends were 1 base for V and 0 bases for J; bases not matched to a gene: 2. The CDR3 totals 15 residues. The CDR3 DNA follows: TGTGCCAGCAGTTTAGGACAGGGAACTAACTATGGCTACACCTTC. This encodes CASSLGQGTNYGYTF.

J is TRBJ2-7 and V is TRBV7-9; D assignment may be TRBD1 or TRBD2 (5 bases each). Per the germline V gene, CDR1 is SEHNR and CDR2 is FQNEAQ (reference sequence). The CDR3 length is 15 residues. V lost 4 bases and J 4 bases, leaving 17 bases between the germline ends. The CDR3 protein is CASSWDAANLYEQYF. CDR3 sequence (DNA): TGTGCCAGCAGCTGGGACGCGGCAAACCTTTACGAGCAGTACTTC.

The rearrangement uses TRBV30 and TRBJ2-1; D not certain. Looked up from germline, CDR1 is GTSNPN and CDR2 is SVGIG (reference sequence). Trimming took off 0 bases at V and 7 bases at J, with 10 bases between the two ends. The CDR3 is made up of 13 amino acids. CDR3: CAWSVIPGNEQFF. DNA of the CDR3: TGTGCCTGGAGTGTAATCCCGGGTAATGAGCAGTTCTTC.

CDR3 loop: CASSLGAVGSSYNEQFF. The CDR3, as DNA: TGTGCCAGCAGCTTAGGGGCTGTCGGGAGCTCCTACAATGAGCAGTTCTTC. The V gene is TRBV11-3, the J gene TRBJ2-1, with TRBD2 as a possible D gene (6 bases). The V end lost 1 base, the J end lost 0 bases, and 13 bases lay between the germline ends. The germline gives CDR1 SGHNT, CDR2 YENEEA. This CDR3 has 17 amino acids.